Listed below are T cell receptor beta chains from one sample, sequenced in a study of T-cell reconstitution after alpha-beta-depleted transplantation in children. TCRdb processed the PCR reads anew with MiXCR; each CDR3 protein has one entry. The data hold a few hundred thousand distinct CDR3 sequences, with 25% to 30% observed a single time. Sample: PBMCs, taken before TCRalphabeta/CD19-depleted stem cell transplant. These receptors all come from a boy under three years old with Wiskott-Aldrich syndrome, due to receive a stem cell transplant. CDR3s include the opening cysteine and the closing phenylalanine or tryptophan. A D gene is named only where the DNA matches it firmly. The listing skips clone size in some rows; elsewhere it reads once, few, many or a size class.

j_gene,abundance,d_gene,v_gene,CDR3aa,CDR3nt
TRBJ2-2,few,NA,TRBV6-5,CASSWGPGELFF,TGTGCCAGCAGTTGGGGCCCCGGGGAGCTGTTTTTT
TRBJ2-1,once,NA,TRBV7-9,CASSPRGFPTNEQFF,TGTGCCAGCAGTCCAAGGGGGTTTCCTACAAATGAGCAGTTCTTC
TRBJ2-7,few,TRBD1,TRBV5-1,CASSLGVSRGLYEQYF,TGCGCCAGCAGCTTAGGGGTGAGCAGGGGGTTATACGAGCAGTACTTC
TRBJ2-1,NA,NA,TRBV18,CASSPARVTYEQFF,TGTGCCAGCTCACCGGCTAGGGTTACATATGAGCAGTTCTTC
TRBJ2-1,NA,TRBD2,TRBV20-1,CSARGTSLRIHNEQFF,TGCAGTGCTAGAGGGACTAGCCTCCGTATACACAATGAGCAGTTCTTC
TRBJ1-2,NA,TRBD1,TRBV11-2,CASSPMDRGRGYTF,TGTGCCAGCAGCCCTATGGACAGGGGGCGAGGCTACACCTTC
TRBJ2-3,NA,NA,TRBV11-2,CASSFSSGTDTQYF,TGTGCCAGCAGCTTCTCTAGCGGCACAGATACGCAGTATTTT
TRBJ2-3,few,NA,TRBV7-9,CASSLGGRGYPDTQYF,TGTGCCAGCAGCTTAGGCGGTCGGGGGTATCCAGATACGCAGTATTTT
TRBJ2-1,few,NA,TRBV24-1,CATSDAVSDYNEQFF,TGTGCCACCAGTGATGCGGTCTCCGATTACAATGAGCAGTTCTTC
TRBJ2-1,NA,TRBD2,TRBV3-1,CASSPKPSGRIYNEQFF,TGTGCCAGCAGCCCGAAACCTAGCGGGAGAATCTACAATGAGCAGTTCTTC
TRBJ2-7,NA,TRBD1,TRBV27,CASSLLGRQGTEQYF,TGTGCTAGCAGTTTATTGGGGAGACAGGGTACCGAGCAGTACTTC
TRBJ2-3,NA,NA,TRBV20-1,CSARDPKSTDTQYF,TGCAGTGCTAGAGACCCGAAGAGCACAGATACGCAGTATTTT
TRBJ2-5,NA,TRBD2,TRBV9,CASSAYQGLAEETQYF,TGTGCCAGCAGCGCATACCAAGGACTAGCAGAAGAGACCCAGTACTTC
TRBJ2-3,few,NA,TRBV7-2,CASSPRQVTDTQYF,TGTGCCAGCAGTCCCAGACAGGTCACAGATACGCAGTATTTT
TRBJ2-7,NA,TRBD2,TRBV5-1,CASSLASGGSSYEQYF,TGCGCCAGCAGCTTGGCTAGCGGGGGCAGCTCCTACGAGCAGTACTTC
TRBJ2-7,few,NA,TRBV5-6,CASSLAAGARTYEQYF,TGTGCCAGCAGCTTGGCCGCAGGGGCAAGAACCTACGAGCAGTACTTC
TRBJ2-5,few,NA,TRBV7-2,CASSPDLARKETQYF,TGTGCCAGCAGCCCCGACCTGGCCAGAAAAGAGACCCAGTACTTC
TRBJ2-3,NA,TRBD2,TRBV10-3,CAISEGLATDTQYF,TGTGCCATCAGTGAGGGACTAGCCACAGATACGCAGTATTTT
TRBJ2-7,NA,NA,TRBV7-9,CASSRRTSGPRSYEQYF,TGTGCCAGCAGCCGGAGGACCTCGGGACCGCGTTCCTACGAGCAGTACTTC
TRBJ2-3,few,NA,TRBV5-1,CASSLERVDTDTQYF,TGCGCCAGCAGCTTGGAGCGGGTTGACACAGATACGCAGTATTTT
TRBJ2-1,few,TRBD1,TRBV20-1,CSARTGAINEQFF,TGCAGTGCTAGGACAGGGGCGATCAATGAGCAGTTCTTC
TRBJ2-5,few,TRBD2,TRBV12-3/TRBV12-4,CASSFSRLAGRGETQYF,TGTGCCAGCAGTTTTTCGCGACTAGCGGGCAGAGGAGAGACCCAGTACTTC
TRBJ2-5,few,TRBD1,TRBV12-3/TRBV12-4,CASSPTGGGYQATQYF,TGTGCCAGCAGCCCTACAGGGGGTGGGTACCAAGCGACCCAGTACTTC
TRBJ1-2,few,TRBD1,TRBV5-1,CASSPQGQGGGYTF,TGCGCCAGCAGCCCCCAAGGACAGGGAGGTGGCTACACCTTC
TRBJ2-7,once,TRBD2,TRBV10-2,CASSEYRAGGTYEQYF,TGCGCCAGCAGTGAGTATAGAGCGGGAGGGACCTACGAGCAGTACTTC
TRBJ1-2,few,TRBD1,TRBV7-9,CATMNLQGYGYTF,TGTGCCACTATGAACTTACAGGGGTATGGCTACACCTTC
TRBJ2-3,few,TRBD2,TRBV5-1,CASTRLADTDTQYF,TGCGCCAGCACGAGGCTAGCGGACACAGATACGCAGTATTTT
TRBJ1-1,NA,NA,TRBV28,CASSLWTQGTLEAFF,TGTGCCAGCAGTTTATGGACACAGGGTACCCTTGAAGCTTTCTTT
TRBJ2-1,few,NA,TRBV5-1,CASSFAGAFNEQFF,TGCGCCAGCAGCTTTGCCGGCGCGTTCAATGAGCAGTTCTTC
TRBJ2-2,NA,NA,TRBV4-2,CASSQRGTTGELFF,TGTGCCAGCAGCCAAAGAGGGACCACCGGGGAGCTGTTTTTT
TRBJ2-7,few,TRBD1,TRBV27,CASSFRDRRIYEQYF,TGTGCCAGCAGTTTCCGGGACAGGAGGATTTACGAGCAGTACTTC
TRBJ1-2,few,NA,TRBV6-5,CASSYSQGPYGYTF,TGTGCCAGCAGTTACTCGCAGGGTCCCTATGGCTACACCTTC
TRBJ1-2,few,TRBD1,TRBV11-2,CASSAKGAYGYTF,TGTGCCAGCAGCGCAAAGGGGGCCTATGGCTACACCTTC
TRBJ2-3,NA,NA,TRBV7-2,CASSLAATSDTQYF,TGTGCCAGCAGCTTAGCGGCCACCTCAGATACGCAGTATTTT
TRBJ1-2,few,NA,TRBV28,CASSPTYGYTF,TGTGCCAGCAGTCCGACTTACGGCTACACCTTC
TRBJ2-1,NA,TRBD2,TRBV20-1,CSARKRDLSNEQFF,TGCAGTGCCAGAAAGCGGGATCTCTCCAATGAGCAGTTCTTC
TRBJ1-2,few,NA,TRBV5-4,CASSLDRDGGYTF,TGTGCCAGCAGCTTGGACAGGGACGGCGGCTACACCTTC
TRBJ2-7,few,NA,TRBV6-5,CASRIDSSYEQYF,TGTGCCAGCAGAATTGACTCCTCCTACGAGCAGTACTTC
TRBJ2-5,NA,NA,TRBV7-3,CASSNGAEETQYF,TGTGCCAGCAGCAACGGAGCGGAAGAGACCCAGTACTTC
TRBJ2-1,NA,NA,TRBV6-5,CASSFSLAYDNEQFF,TGTGCCAGCAGTTTCTCGCTAGCGTATGACAATGAGCAGTTCTTC
TRBJ2-7,NA,TRBD1,TRBV6-2/TRBV6-3,CASRSGTGGHEQYF,TGTGCCAGCAGGTCCGGGACAGGCGGCCACGAGCAGTACTTC
TRBJ2-5,few,NA,TRBV10-3,CAISESRGFAETQYF,TGTGCCATCAGTGAGTCAAGGGGCTTTGCAGAGACCCAGTACTTC
TRBJ2-7,NA,TRBD2,TRBV12-3/TRBV12-4,CASRTSGSPYEQYF,TGTGCCAGCAGAACTAGCGGGAGTCCCTACGAGCAGTACTTC
TRBJ1-2,NA,NA,TRBV29-1,CSVGDSNYGYTF,TGCAGCGTTGGCGACAGTAACTATGGCTACACCTTC
TRBJ2-1,NA,NA,TRBV12-3/TRBV12-4,CASSLYLAVYNEQFF,TGTGCCAGCAGTTTATATCTAGCAGTATACAATGAGCAGTTCTTC
TRBJ2-1,NA,NA,TRBV7-3,CASSLTIRRDEQFF,TGTGCCAGCAGCTTAACGATCAGGAGGGATGAGCAGTTCTTC
TRBJ2-7,NA,TRBD2,TRBV10-2,CASGRGLAGNPYEQYF,TGCGCCAGCGGCCGGGGACTAGCGGGTAACCCCTACGAGCAGTACTTC
TRBJ2-7,few,NA,TRBV5-1,CASSLLPGEQYF,TGCGCCAGCAGCCTATTGCCTGGCGAGCAGTACTTC
TRBJ1-1,NA,TRBD1,TRBV7-9,CASSYGQGAKAEAFF,TGTGCCAGCAGCTACGGACAGGGGGCGAAAGCTGAAGCTTTCTTT
TRBJ1-2,NA,TRBD1,TRBV3-1,CASSPGQGRYGYTF,TGTGCCAGCAGCCCGGGACAGGGGAGGTATGGCTACACCTTC
TRBJ1-1,few,NA,TRBV28,CASRSDHRNTEAFF,TGTGCCAGCAGATCGGACCACAGGAACACTGAAGCTTTCTTT
TRBJ2-7,NA,TRBD2,TRBV27,CASSPLSGGASSEQYF,TGTGCCAGCAGTCCGCTATCGGGGGGTGCTTCGTCCGAGCAGTACTTC
TRBJ2-3,few,TRBD2,TRBV5-1,CASRHPGTSGNGTTDTQYF,TGCGCCAGCAGACATCCCGGGACTAGCGGGAATGGGACCACAGATACGCAGTATTTT